The 21 T cell receptor beta chains given below trace back to one sample, sequenced in a study of response to subunit inactivated influenza vaccine. TCRdb re-derived calls from the RT-PCR reads in MiXCR, one entry per CDR3 protein. Among 650,000 to 800,000 distinct CDR3 sequences listed, around 14% were seen once. Sequences were derived from PBMCs from blood, sampled around 15 days before vaccination. The source is a man aged 50 or older who received an inactivated influenza vaccine.

This clonotype was seen only a few times. This rearrangement joins TRBV6-1 to TRBJ2-7; the D gene is possibly TRBD1 (6 bases). CDR3 length: 14 residues. Deletions cut 0 bases from V and 4 bases from J, with 10 bases between. Germline V gives CDR1 MNHNS, CDR2 SASEGT. Written as DNA, the CDR3 is TGTGCCAGCAGTGAAGCGATAGGGGGTTACGAGCAGTACTTC. Translation: CASSEAIGGYEQYF.

About this clonotype itself: This may come from a read error, since a much larger clone is one base off. The final CDR3 position lacks the conserved phenylalanine or tryptophan, pointing to a likely read error. The chain has TRBV29-1 and TRBJ2-5, with 8 bases identical to TRBD1. Germline CDR1 is SQVTM and CDR2 is ANQGSEA. This CDR3 region has 12 residues. The V gene end was trimmed by 8 bases and the J gene end by 5 bases; junction bases not matched to a gene: 7. CDR3 in DNA: TGCAGCTTGACAGGGGTCGGGGAGACCCAGTACTCC. Protein product: CSLTGVGETQYS.

The chain joins TRBV20-1 to TRBJ1-2, with D possibly TRBD1 on 6 matching bases. Trimming removed 6 bases at V and 4 bases at J, with 18 bases between. Per the germline V gene, CDR1 is DFQATT and CDR2 is SNEGSKA (reference sequence). The CDR3 has 14 residues. CDR3 residues: CSARTAKTIYGYTF. The CDR3 region has the DNA TGCAGTGCGAGGACAGCAAAAACTATCTATGGCTACACCTTC.

This clonotype was found a few times. V and J are TRBV10-3 and TRBJ2-7; 9 bases align to TRBD1. The germline V gene encodes CDR1 ENHRY and CDR2 SYGVKD. With V trimmed by 8 bases and J by 2 bases, 4 bases remained unmatched. The CDR3 covers 13 residues. The CDR3: CAIRDRDTYEQYF. The CDR3 DNA reads TGTGCCATCCGGGACAGGGACACCTACGAGCAGTACTTC.

This clonotype was seen more than once but under ten times. The chain has TRBV6-2 or TRBV6-3 and TRBJ2-2; 10 bases line up with TRBD2. Trimming cost V 0 bases and J 2 bases; bases outside gene matches: 12. CDR3 length: 20 residues. The germline CDR1 and CDR2 sequences are MNHEY and SVGEGT. The CDR3 nucleotides read TGTGCCAGCAGTTACTCGAAGGTCCTAGCGGGAGTACATAACACCGGGGAGCTGTTTTTT. It codes for CASSYSKVLAGVHNTGELFF.

This chain links TRBV7-9 with TRBJ1-6; D is perhaps TRBD1 (5 bases). Between the trimmed V and J ends, which lost 3 bases and 10 bases, there was a span of 13 bases. In germline, CDR1 is SEHNR, CDR2 FQNEAQ (reference sequence). The CDR3 is made up of 14 amino acids. For the CDR3, the DNA is TGTGCCAGCAGCTTGGGGCGGGGCGTATCACCCCTCCACTTT. It encodes CASSLGRGVSPLHF.

In its sample, this clonotype was seen a few times. This sequence joins TRBV5-1 and TRBJ1-4; 7 bases are shared with TRBD1. Germline CDR1 and CDR2: SGHRS and YFSETQ. V shed 4 bases and J 4 bases; nucleotides not matched to a gene: 16. The CDR3 is made up of 18 amino acids. The CDR3 DNA reads as TGCGCCAGCAGCCCCGGACAGGATCGATTCCGGGGTAATGAAAAACTGTTTTTT. Protein: CASSPGQDRFRGNEKLFF.

V is TRBV6-2 or TRBV6-3 and J is TRBJ2-7; D is ambiguous. This CDR3 spans 14 amino acids. CDR1 MNHEY and CDR2 SVGEGT come from the germline V gene. Between the trimmed V and J ends, which lost 0 bases and 9 bases, there was a span of 15 bases. The CDR3 region has the DNA TGTGCCAGCAGTTACTCGATAGGCGGCCTCGGGCAGTACTTC. Protein: CASSYSIGGLGQYF.

This clonotype was seen only a few times. The chain recombines TRBV6-5 with TRBJ2-3; tentative D call: TRBD2 (6 bases). V lost 6 bases, J lost 6 bases, and 10 bases lay in between. Germline CDR1 reads MNHEY; CDR2 reads SVGAGI. CDR3 length equals 12 residues. DNA for the CDR3: TGTGCCAGCAGAACCCTAGCGGATACGCAGTATTTT. Residues: CASRTLADTQYF.

This clonotype was picked up many times. V and J are TRBV9 and TRBJ2-1, with TRBD2 matching over 14 bases. CDR3 length: 17 amino acids. The germline V gene has CDR1 SGDLS and CDR2 YYNGEE. V lost 0 bases, J lost 6 bases, and 5 bases stayed unmatched. The CDR3: CASSVGTSGGNSNEQFF. DNA of the CDR3: TGTGCCAGCAGCGTAGGGACTAGCGGGGGGAATAGCAATGAGCAGTTCTTC. Together with reference TRBV9 and TRBJ2-1, the CDR3 gives the full variable domain: DSGVTQTPKHLITATGQRVTLRCSPRSGDLSVYWYQQSLDQGLQFLIQYYNGEERAKGNILERFSAQQFPDLHSELNLSSLELGDSALYFCASSVGTSGGNSNEQFFGPGTRLTVL.

V usage is TRBV6-5 and J usage is TRBJ2-5; a weak D match, TRBD1 (6 bases). V shed 1 base and J shed 5 bases, with 11 bases lying between them. Germline lookup yields CDR1 MNHEY and CDR2 SVGAGI. CDR3 size: 14 residues. Here the CDR3 reads CASSYYSQGETQYF. CDR3 bases: TGTGCCAGCAGTTACTACTCCCAGGGGGAGACCCAGTACTTC.

This clonotype has a count of ten or more. The chain combines TRBV15 with TRBJ2-3; 7 nucleotides align to TRBD2. CDR1 is LNHNV and CDR2 is YYDKDF in the germline V gene (reference sequence). After removal of 0 bases from V and 1 base from J, the junction contained 4 bases not matched to a gene. The CDR3 covers 16 residues. The CDR3 spells CATSRDTSGGTDTQYF. DNA for the CDR3: TGTGCCACCAGCAGAGATACGAGCGGGGGCACAGATACGCAGTATTTT.

This clonotype was detected only a few times. J is TRBJ2-5 and V is TRBV29-1; maybe TRBD1 (7 bases). Trimming removed 4 bases from V and 8 bases from J, with 20 bases in between. Germline V gene lookup returns CDR1 SQVTM and CDR2 ANQGSEA. The CDR3 runs to 14 residues. CDR3 region: CSVARDSGTETQYF. CDR3 bases: TGCAGCGTTGCAAGGGACAGTGGGACTGAAACCCAGTACTTC.

The V and J genes are TRBV7-2 and TRBJ2-3; D is uncertain. Deletions cut 0 bases from V and 7 bases from J, with 8 bases between. Looked up from germline, CDR1 is SGHTA and CDR2 is FQGNSA. The CDR3 covers 13 residues. This CDR3 reads CASSLAYPHTQYF. In DNA, the CDR3 is TGTGCCAGCAGCTTAGCCTATCCCCATACGCAGTATTTT.

This clonotype occurred a few times. The V gene is TRBV3-1, the J gene TRBJ2-5; no firm D call. CDR3 length: 12 residues. Germline loops: CDR1 LGHDT, CDR2 YNNKEL (reference sequence). Trimming left V 3 bases short and J 7 bases short, with 9 bases between. This chain's CDR3 is CASSQGKGTQYF. DNA for the CDR3: TGTGCCAGCAGCCAGGGCAAGGGGACCCAGTACTTC.

This clonotype came up a few times. The rearrangement uses TRBV20-1 and TRBJ1-5; 9 nucleotides align to TRBD1. This CDR3 is built from 15 residues. V trimming: 2 bases; J trimming: 4 bases; junction bases outside the gene matches: 6. Germline assignment: CDR1 DFQATT and CDR2 SNEGSKA (reference sequence). In nucleotides, the CDR3 is TGCAGTGCTAGATTGACAGGGGGAAGTAATCAGCCCCAGCATTTT. Amino acids: CSARLTGGSNQPQHF.

As to this clonotype: Possible read error: a much larger clone is one base away. V usage is TRBV9 and J usage is TRBJ2-5; D remains unclear. V lost 4 bases and J 5 bases, leaving 15 bases between the germline ends. The CDR3 is 14 residues long. The V gene's germline CDR1 is SGDLS and CDR2 YYNGEE. The CDR3 DNA follows: TGTGCCAGCAGCATCCAGGTAACGACGGAGACCCAGTACTTC. Its protein product is CASSIQVTTETQYF.

The chain is built from TRBV3-1 and TRBJ2-3; 9 bases align to TRBD2. V lost 0 bases to trimming and J lost 6 bases; unmatched junction nucleotides: 7. CDR3 length: 16 amino acids. Germline values: CDR1 LGHDT, CDR2 YNNKEL (reference sequence). CDR3 region: CASSQEWRGGRDTQYF. In DNA, the CDR3 is TGTGCCAGCAGCCAAGAATGGCGGGGGGGCCGCGATACGCAGTATTTT.

V and J are TRBV7-8 and TRBJ2-1; D is possibly TRBD1 (5 bases). Germline V gene data show CDR1 as SGHVS and CDR2 as FQNEAQ. With 5 bases removed from V and 0 bases from J, the gap between germline ends came to 11 bases. This CDR3 spans 15 amino acids. The CDR3 loop is CASSTSTGSYNEQFF. The CDR3 DNA is TGTGCCAGCAGCACATCCACAGGCTCCTACAATGAGCAGTTCTTC.

The chain couples TRBV7-9 to TRBJ2-7, with D possibly matching TRBD2 (6 bases). Trimming cost V 4 bases and J 5 bases, with 18 bases left between them. The CDR3 runs to 15 residues. Germline V CDR1 and CDR2: SEHNR, FQNEAQ (reference sequence). CDR3 in amino acids: CASSSVRGGIHEQYF. In nucleotides, the CDR3 is TGTGCCAGCAGCTCGGTCCGAGGCGGGATTCACGAGCAGTACTTC.

This clonotype occurred a few times. V usage is TRBV6-5 and J usage is TRBJ2-7; no firm D call. The length of the CDR3 is 13 residues. CDR1 is MNHEY and CDR2 is SVGAGI in the germline V gene. V was pared by 4 bases and J by 7 bases, with 14 bases between. DNA for the CDR3: TGTGCCAGCAGTTTACTGTTCGTGGGTGAGCAGTACTTC. This encodes CASSLLFVGEQYF.